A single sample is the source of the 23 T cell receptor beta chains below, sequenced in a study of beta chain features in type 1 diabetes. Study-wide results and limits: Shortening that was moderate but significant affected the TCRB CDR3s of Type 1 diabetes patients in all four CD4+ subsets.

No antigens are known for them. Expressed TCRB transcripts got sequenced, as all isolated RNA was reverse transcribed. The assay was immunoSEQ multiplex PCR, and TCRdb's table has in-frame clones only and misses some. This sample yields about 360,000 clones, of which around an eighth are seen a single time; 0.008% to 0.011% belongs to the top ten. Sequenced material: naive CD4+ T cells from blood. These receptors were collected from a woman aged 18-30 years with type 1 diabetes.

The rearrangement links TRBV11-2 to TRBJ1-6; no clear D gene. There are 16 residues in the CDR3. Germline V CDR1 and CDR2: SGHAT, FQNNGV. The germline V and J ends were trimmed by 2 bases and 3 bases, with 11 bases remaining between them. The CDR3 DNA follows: TGTGCCAGCAGCTTACGGAAGAGGGACTATAATTCACCCCTCCACTTT. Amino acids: CASSLRKRDYNSPLHF.

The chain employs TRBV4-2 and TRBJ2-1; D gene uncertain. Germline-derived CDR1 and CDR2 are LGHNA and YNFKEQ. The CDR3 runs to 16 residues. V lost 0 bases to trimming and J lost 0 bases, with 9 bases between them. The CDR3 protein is CASSQDPPSSYNEQFF. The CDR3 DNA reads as TGTGCCAGCAGCCAAGATCCCCCTAGCTCCTACAATGAGCAGTTCTTC.

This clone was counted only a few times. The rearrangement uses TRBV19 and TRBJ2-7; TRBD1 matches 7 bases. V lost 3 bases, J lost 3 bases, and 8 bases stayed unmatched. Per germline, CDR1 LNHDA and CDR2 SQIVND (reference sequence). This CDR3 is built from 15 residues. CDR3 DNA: TGTGCCAGTAGTATCATCAGGGACAGACACTACGAGCAGTACTTC. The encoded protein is CASSIIRDRHYEQYF.

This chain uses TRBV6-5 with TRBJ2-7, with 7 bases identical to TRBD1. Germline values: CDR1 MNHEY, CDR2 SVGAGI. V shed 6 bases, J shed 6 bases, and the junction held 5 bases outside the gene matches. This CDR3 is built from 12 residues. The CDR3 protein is CASSNRGGEQYF. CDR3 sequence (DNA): TGTGCCAGCAGCAACAGGGGCGGCGAGCAGTACTTC.

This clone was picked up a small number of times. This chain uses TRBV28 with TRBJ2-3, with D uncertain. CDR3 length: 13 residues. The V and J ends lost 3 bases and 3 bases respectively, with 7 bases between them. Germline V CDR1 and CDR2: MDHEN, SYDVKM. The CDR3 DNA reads TGTGCCAGCAGTTTCACAGATACAGATACGCAGTATTTT. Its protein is CASSFTDTDTQYF.

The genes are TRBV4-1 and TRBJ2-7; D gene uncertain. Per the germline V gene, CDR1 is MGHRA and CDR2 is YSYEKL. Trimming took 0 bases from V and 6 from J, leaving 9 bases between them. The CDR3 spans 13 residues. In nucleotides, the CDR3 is TGCGCCAGCAGCCAAGATAATGGCGGCGAGCAGTACTTC. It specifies CASSQDNGGEQYF.

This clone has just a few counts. The CDR3 region has the DNA TGTGCCAGCAGTCCGGGGACTAGAACTGAGCAGTTCTTC. It encodes CASSPGTRTEQFF. V usage is TRBV28 and J usage is TRBJ2-1, with 8 nucleotides matching TRBD2. This CDR3 comprises 13 residues. The germline gives CDR1 MDHEN, CDR2 SYDVKM. With 5 bases clipped from V and 9 bases from J, the junction kept 6 bases outside the gene matches.

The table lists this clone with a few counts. Here the CDR3 DNA reads TGTGCCAGCAGTCCTACAGGAGGCAATCAGCCCCAGCATTTT. It is translated as CASSPTGGNQPQHF. V gene TRBV6-5 combines with J gene TRBJ1-5, with D perhaps TRBD1 (5 bases). Trimming pared 5 bases from V and 2 bases from J, leaving 10 bases between. The CDR3 is made up of 14 amino acids. Germline loops: CDR1 MNHEY, CDR2 SVGAGI.

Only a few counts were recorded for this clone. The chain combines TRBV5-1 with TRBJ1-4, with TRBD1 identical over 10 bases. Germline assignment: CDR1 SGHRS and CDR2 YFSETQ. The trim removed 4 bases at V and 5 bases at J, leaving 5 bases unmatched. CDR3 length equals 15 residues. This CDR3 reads CASSLGTGANEKLFF. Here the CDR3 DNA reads TGCGCCAGCAGCCTGGGGACAGGGGCAAATGAAAAACTGTTTTTT.

DNA of the CDR3: TGCGCCAGCATGTGGACTAGCGGGAGCACAGATACGCAGTATTTT. The encoded protein is CASMWTSGSTDTQYF. V is TRBV5-1 and J is TRBJ2-3; TRBD2 matches at 11 bases. CDR1 and CDR2 from the germline V gene are SGHRS and YFSETQ. This CDR3 has 15 amino acids. J was trimmed by 0 bases and V by 6 bases; bases with no gene match: 3.

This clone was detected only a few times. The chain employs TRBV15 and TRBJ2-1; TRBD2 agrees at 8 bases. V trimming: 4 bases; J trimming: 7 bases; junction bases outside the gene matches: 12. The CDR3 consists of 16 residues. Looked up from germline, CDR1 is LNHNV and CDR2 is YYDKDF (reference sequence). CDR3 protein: CATSKLAAISFNEQFF. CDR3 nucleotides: TGTGCCACCAGCAAACTAGCGGCCATTTCCTTTAATGAGCAGTTCTTC.

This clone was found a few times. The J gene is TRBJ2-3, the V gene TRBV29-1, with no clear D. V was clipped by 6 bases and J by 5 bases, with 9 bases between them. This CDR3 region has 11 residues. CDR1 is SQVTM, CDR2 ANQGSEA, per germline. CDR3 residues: CSVFTGDTQYF. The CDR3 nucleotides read TGCAGCGTCTTCACCGGAGATACGCAGTATTTT.

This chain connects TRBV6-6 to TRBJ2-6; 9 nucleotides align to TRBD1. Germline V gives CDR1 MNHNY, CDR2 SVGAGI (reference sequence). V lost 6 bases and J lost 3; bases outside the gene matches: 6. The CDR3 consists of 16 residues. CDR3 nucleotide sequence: TGTGCCAGCAGGCTACAGGGGGCAGATGGGGCCAACGTCCTGACTTTC. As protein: CASRLQGADGANVLTF.

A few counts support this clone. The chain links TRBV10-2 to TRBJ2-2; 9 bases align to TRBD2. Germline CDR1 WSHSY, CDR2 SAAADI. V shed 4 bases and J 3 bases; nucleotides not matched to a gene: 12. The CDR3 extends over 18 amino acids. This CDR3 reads CASSGVRGGIRDTGELFF. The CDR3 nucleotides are TGCGCCAGCAGTGGCGTGCGGGGGGGCATTAGGGACACCGGGGAGCTGTTTTTT.

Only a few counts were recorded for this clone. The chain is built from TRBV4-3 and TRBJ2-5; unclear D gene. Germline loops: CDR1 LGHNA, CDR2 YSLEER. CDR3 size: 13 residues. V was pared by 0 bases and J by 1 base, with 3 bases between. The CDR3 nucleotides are TGCGCCAGCAGCCAAGACAGCCAAGAGACCCAGTACTTC. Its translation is CASSQDSQETQYF.

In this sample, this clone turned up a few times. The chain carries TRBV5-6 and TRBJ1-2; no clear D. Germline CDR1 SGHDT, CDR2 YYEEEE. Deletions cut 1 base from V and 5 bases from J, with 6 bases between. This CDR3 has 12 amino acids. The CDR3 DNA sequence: TGTGCCAGCAGCTTGACGGGGTATGGCTACACCTTC. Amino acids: CASSLTGYGYTF.

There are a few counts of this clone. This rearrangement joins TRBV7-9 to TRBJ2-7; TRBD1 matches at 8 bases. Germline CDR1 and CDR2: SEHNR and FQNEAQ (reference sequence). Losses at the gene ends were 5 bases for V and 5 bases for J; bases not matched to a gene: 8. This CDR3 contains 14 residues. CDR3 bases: TGTGCCAGCAGCCCGGGACAGGCTATAGACGAGCAGTACTTC. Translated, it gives CASSPGQAIDEQYF.

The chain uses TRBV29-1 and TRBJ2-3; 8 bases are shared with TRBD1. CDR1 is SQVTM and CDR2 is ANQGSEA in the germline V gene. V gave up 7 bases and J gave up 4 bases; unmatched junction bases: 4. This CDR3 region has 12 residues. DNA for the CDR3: TGCAGCGGCGGACAGGGCGCAGATACGCAGTATTTT. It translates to CSGGQGADTQYF.

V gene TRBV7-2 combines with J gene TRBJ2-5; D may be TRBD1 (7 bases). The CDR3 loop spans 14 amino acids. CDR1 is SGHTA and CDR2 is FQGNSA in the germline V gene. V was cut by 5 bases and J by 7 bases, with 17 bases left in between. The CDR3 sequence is CASSAEGARGTQYF. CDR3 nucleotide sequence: TGTGCCAGCAGCGCGGAGGGGGCCCGGGGGACCCAGTACTTC. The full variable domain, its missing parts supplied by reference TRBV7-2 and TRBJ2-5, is GAGVSQSPSNKVTEKGKDVELRCDPISGHTALYWYRQSLGQGLEFLIYFQGNSAPDKSGLPSDRFSAERTGGSVSTLTIQRTQQEDSAVYLCASSAEGARGTQYFGPGTRLLVL.

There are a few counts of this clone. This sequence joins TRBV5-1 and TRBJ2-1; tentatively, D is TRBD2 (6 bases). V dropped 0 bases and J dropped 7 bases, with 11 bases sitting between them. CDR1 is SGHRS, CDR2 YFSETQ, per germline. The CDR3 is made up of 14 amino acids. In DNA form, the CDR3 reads TGCGCCAGCAGCTTGGGGGCCGGAGGGAATGAGCAGTTCTTC. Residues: CASSLGAGGNEQFF.

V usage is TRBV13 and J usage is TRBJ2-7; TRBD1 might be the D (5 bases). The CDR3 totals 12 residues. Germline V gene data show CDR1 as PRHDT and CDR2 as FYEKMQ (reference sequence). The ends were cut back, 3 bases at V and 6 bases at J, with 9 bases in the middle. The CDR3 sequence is CASSFSRVEQYF. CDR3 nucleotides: TGTGCCAGCAGCTTTTCCAGGGTCGAGCAGTACTTC.

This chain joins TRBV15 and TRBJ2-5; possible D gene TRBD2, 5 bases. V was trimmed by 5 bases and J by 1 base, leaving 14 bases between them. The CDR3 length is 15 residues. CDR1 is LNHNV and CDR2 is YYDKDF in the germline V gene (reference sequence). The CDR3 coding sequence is TGTGCCACCAGCGGGGTACTAGTCCCCCAAGAGACCCAGTACTTC. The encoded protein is CATSGVLVPQETQYF.

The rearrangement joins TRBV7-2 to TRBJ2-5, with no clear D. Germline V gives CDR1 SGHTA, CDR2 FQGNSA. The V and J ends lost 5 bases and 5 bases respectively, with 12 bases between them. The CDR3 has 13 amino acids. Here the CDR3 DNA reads TGTGCCAGCAGCCCCGGTCCCCGGGAGACCCAGTACTTC. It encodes CASSPGPRETQYF.